The 24 T cell receptor beta chains in this list originate from one sample, sequenced in a study of T cell changes during pregnancy in multiple sclerosis. Repertoires were generated with immunoSEQ multiplex PCR, while TCRdb's copy carries only in-frame clones and drops some. In the table there are about 40,000 clones, nearly 90% of which are singletons. Sample: CD4+ T cells from peripheral blood mononuclear cells, taken after pregnancy. The receptors stem from a female donor with multiple sclerosis, enrolled in a pregnancy study.

The chain carries TRBV4-3 and TRBJ2-3; a weak D match, TRBD2 (6 bases). The germline CDR1 and CDR2 sequences are LGHNA and YSLEER. The CDR3 has 13 residues. V lost 1 base and J lost 6, with 8 bases in between. CDR3 in DNA: TGCGCCAGCAGCCAAGGGAGGGCGGATACGCAGTATTTT. Translated: CASSQGRADTQYF.

This clone has only one observation. The chain links TRBV10-3 to TRBJ1-2, with 9 bases matching TRBD1. V shed 3 bases, J shed 4 bases, and the junction held 18 bases outside the gene matches. The CDR3 runs to 19 residues. Germline V CDR1 and CDR2: ENHRY, SYGVKD. The CDR3 spells CAISDPNPGQGISGYGYTF. DNA for the CDR3: TGTGCCATCAGTGACCCCAATCCGGGACAGGGTATCTCGGGCTATGGCTACACCTTC.

This rearrangement joins TRBV5-1 to TRBJ2-5; no reliable D call. The CDR3 length is 14 residues. Between the trimmed V and J ends, which lost 1 base and 5 bases, there was a span of 12 bases. Looked up from germline, CDR1 is SGHRS and CDR2 is YFSETQ. The CDR3 DNA follows: TGCGCCAGCAGCTTGATGGCTCGCTGGGAGACCCAGTACTTC. Protein: CASSLMARWETQYF.

V gene TRBV10-3 combines with J gene TRBJ1-3; D remains ambiguous. The CDR3 is made up of 14 amino acids. The V end was cut by 10 bases, the J end by 0 bases, with 13 bases between. CDR1 and CDR2 (germline): ENHRY, SYGVKD. CDR3 bases: TGTGCCAGCCAAGACCGGAGCTCTGGAAACACCATATATTTT. This translates into CASQDRSSGNTIYF.

The V gene is TRBV5-1, the J gene TRBJ2-1; no firm D call. Per the germline V gene, CDR1 is SGHRS and CDR2 is YFSETQ. The CDR3 contains 11 residues. V was pared by 4 bases and J by 9 bases, with 8 bases between. The CDR3 sequence is CASSLSSEQFF. The CDR3 bases are TGCGCCAGCAGCCTTAGTAGTGAGCAGTTCTTC.

The chain has TRBV6-5 and TRBJ1-5; no firm D call. The CDR3 has 15 residues. The V and J ends lost 6 bases and 4 bases respectively, with 16 bases between them. Germline V lookup: CDR1 MNHEY, CDR2 SVGAGI. The CDR3 is CASSPRGEGNQPQHF. The CDR3 nucleotides are TGTGCCAGCAGCCCCCGCGGGGAAGGGAATCAGCCCCAGCATTTT.

This chain links TRBV2 with TRBJ1-2; weak D call: TRBD1 (6 bases). CDR3 size: 14 residues. Germline V lookup: CDR1 SNHLY, CDR2 FYNNEI. Trimming cost V 2 bases and J 3 bases, with 10 bases left between them. CDR3 DNA sequence: TGTGCCAGCAGTGAATGGTCAGGGGACTATGGCTACACCTTC. Residues: CASSEWSGDYGYTF.

This clone showed up just once. This chain uses TRBV30 with TRBJ2-6; 7 bases are shared with TRBD1. The CDR3 is 16 amino acids. The J segment lost 3 bases and the V segment lost 4 bases, leaving 9 bases of the junction unmatched. Germline CDR1 GTSNPN, CDR2 SVGIG (reference sequence). CDR3 nucleotide sequence: TGTGCCTGGACTAGGGGGCTTATGGGTGGGGCCAACGTCCTGACTTTC. This gives the protein CAWTRGLMGGANVLTF.

The chain recombines TRBV2 with TRBJ1-5; no clear D. Trimming removed 3 bases from V and 0 bases from J, with 6 bases in between. The CDR3 has 14 residues. CDR1 is SNHLY and CDR2 is FYNNEI in the germline V gene. Written as DNA, the CDR3 is TGTGCCAGCAGTGACAGTTTTAGCAATCAGCCCCAGCATTTT. This sequence encodes CASSDSFSNQPQHF.

The genes are TRBV10-2 and TRBJ2-1; 7 positions match TRBD1. Germline V gene lookup returns CDR1 WSHSY and CDR2 SAAADI. Trimming at V came to 3 bases and at J to 1 base, leaving 9 bases not matched to a gene. This CDR3 has 17 residues. The CDR3 here is CASSDPGQVTSYNEQFF. CDR3 bases: TGCGCCAGCAGTGACCCTGGACAGGTAACTTCCTACAATGAGCAGTTCTTC.

The chain has TRBV5-4 and TRBJ2-6, with 9 bases that match TRBD2. This CDR3 has 19 amino acids. V gave up 4 bases and J gave up 0 bases; unmatched junction bases: 11. Germline V CDR1 and CDR2: SGHNT, YYREEE (reference sequence). This chain's CDR3 is CASSDKRGALSSGANVLTF. The CDR3 DNA follows: TGTGCCAGCAGCGACAAGCGGGGGGCTCTAAGCTCTGGGGCCAACGTCCTGACTTTC.

V gene TRBV6-4 combines with J gene TRBJ1-1; D is perhaps TRBD1 (6 bases). V lost 0 bases to trimming and J lost 10 bases, with 15 bases between them. The CDR3 loop spans 14 amino acids. CDR1 and CDR2 from the germline V gene are MRHNA and SNTAGT. The CDR3 region is CASSDSGRGAGAFF. The CDR3 bases are TGTGCCAGCAGTGACTCCGGCAGGGGCGCGGGAGCTTTCTTT.

CDR3 sequence (DNA): TGTGCCAGCAGTTTTCGGTATGAGCAGTTCTTC. Amino acid sequence: CASSFRYEQFF. The chain has TRBV28 and TRBJ2-1; the D is unclear. The CDR3 contains 11 residues. The ends were cut back, 3 bases at V and 8 bases at J, with 5 bases in the middle. CDR1 MDHEN and CDR2 SYDVKM come from the germline V gene. The full variable domain, its missing parts supplied by reference TRBV28 and TRBJ2-1, is DVKVTQSSRYLVKRTGEKVFLECVQDMDHENMFWYRQDPGLGLRLIYFSYDVKMKEKGDIPEGYSVSREKKERFSLILESASTNQTSMYLCASSFRYEQFFGPGTRLTVL.

The V gene is TRBV19, the J gene TRBJ2-3; D gene ambiguous. The CDR3 is 12 amino acids. Germline assignment: CDR1 LNHDA and CDR2 SQIVND (reference sequence). Trimming took 5 bases from V and 3 from J, leaving 6 bases between them. Here the CDR3 DNA reads TGTGCCAGTAGTTATAATACAGATACGCAGTATTTT. Protein sequence: CASSYNTDTQYF.

The V and J genes are TRBV10-2 and TRBJ2-7; 7 bases line up with TRBD1. Germline assignment: CDR1 WSHSY and CDR2 SAAADI. The J segment lost 0 bases and the V segment lost 8 bases, leaving 10 bases of the junction unmatched. This CDR3 is built from 15 residues. CDR3 in amino acids: CASADLQGHSYEQYF. The CDR3 nucleotides are TGCGCCAGCGCTGATTTACAGGGGCACTCCTACGAGCAGTACTTC.

The rearrangement links TRBV2 to TRBJ2-1; D is possibly TRBD2 (6 bases). Deletions cut 4 bases from V and 4 bases from J, with 14 bases between. CDR3 size: 15 residues. Germline CDR1 and CDR2: SNHLY and FYNNEI. DNA for the CDR3: TGTGCCAGCAGTGGATTAGGGGCGGGGTACAATGAGCAGTTCTTC. Translated, it gives CASSGLGAGYNEQFF.

A few counts support this clone. V usage is TRBV11-3 and J usage is TRBJ2-1, with 10 nucleotides matching TRBD1. This CDR3 contains 20 residues. The germline gives CDR1 SGHNT, CDR2 YENEEA. The junction had 12 bases not matched to a gene; V was cut back by 0 bases and J by 1 base. The CDR3 nucleotides read TGTGCCAGCAGCTTAGACCTCGGACAGGGGGTGCTAGAATCCTACAATGAGCAGTTCTTC. Its translation is CASSLDLGQGVLESYNEQFF.

V usage is TRBV29-1 and J usage is TRBJ1-4, with D unresolved. With 4 bases removed from V and 4 bases from J, the gap between germline ends came to 13 bases. This CDR3 is built from 14 residues. Per germline, CDR1 SQVTM and CDR2 ANQGSEA. The CDR3 sequence: CSVAPEGGNEKLFF. The CDR3 DNA reads TGCAGCGTTGCCCCTGAAGGAGGTAATGAAAAACTGTTTTTT.

V usage is TRBV6-6 and J usage is TRBJ2-3, with 8 bases fitting TRBD1. In germline, CDR1 is MNHNY, CDR2 SVGAGI (reference sequence). Trimming at V came to 5 bases and at J to 4 bases, leaving 8 bases not matched to a gene. The CDR3 length is 15 residues. CDR3 nucleotides: TGTGCCAGCAGTACCGGACAGGGTGGCCCAGATACGCAGTATTTT. It translates to CASSTGQGGPDTQYF.

The rearrangement links TRBV2 to TRBJ1-3; D is unresolved. CDR3 size: 13 residues. V was cut by 5 bases and J by 4 bases, with 9 bases left in between. Germline values: CDR1 SNHLY, CDR2 FYNNEI. The CDR3 DNA follows: TGTGCCAGCAGTAGTAGTCCGGGAAACACCATATATTTT. As protein: CASSSSPGNTIYF.

The V gene is TRBV11-3, the J gene TRBJ2-2, with a weak D call TRBD2 (7 bases). Trimming removed 1 base from V and 7 bases from J, with 13 bases in between. The germline V gene encodes CDR1 SGHNT and CDR2 YENEEA. This CDR3 is built from 15 residues. This chain's CDR3 is CASSLGGGRSGELFF. DNA for the CDR3: TGTGCCAGCAGCTTAGGCGGGGGCCGAAGCGGGGAGCTGTTTTTT.

The DNA for the CDR3 is TGCAGCGCGGGGTGGCAGATTAATGAAAAACTGTTTTTT. It encodes CSAGWQINEKLFF. The genes are TRBV29-1 and TRBJ1-4; D gene uncertain. CDR1 and CDR2 (germline): SQVTM, ANQGSEA. V lost 7 bases and J 4 bases, leaving 13 bases between the germline ends. CDR3 size: 13 residues.

DNA for the CDR3: TGCGCCAGCAGCCAATACCGGGGGGGGGCGTACTATGGCTACACCTTC. Encoded protein: CASSQYRGGAYYGYTF. The genes are TRBV4-1 and TRBJ1-2, with a possible D match to TRBD1 (6 bases). V was cut by 2 bases and J by 3 bases, with 16 bases left in between. This CDR3 is 16 amino acids long. Looked up from germline, CDR1 is MGHRA and CDR2 is YSYEKL.

CDR3 DNA sequence: TGTGCCAGCAGCTTAGGCGGGTCTTTCTCCTACGAGCAGTACTTC. Translation gives CASSLGGSFSYEQYF. The chain employs TRBV11-2 and TRBJ2-5, with a possible D match to TRBD2 (5 bases). The J call may be in error: the DNA end matches TRBJ2-7 better. This CDR3 spans 15 amino acids. The germline gives CDR1 SGHAT, CDR2 FQNNGV.